Shown below are 23 T cell receptor beta chains from a single sample sequenced in a study of blood T cell repertoires in COVID-19. Using immunoSEQ multiplex PCR, the repertoire was profiled, and TCRdb retains in-frame clones only, with some absent. The table includes about 140,000 clones, roughly 90% detected once. Sequenced input: peripheral blood. All receptors come from a woman aged 45-65 years with acute or convalescent COVID-19.

This chain links TRBV9 with TRBJ1-2, with D perhaps matching TRBD1 (5 bases). This CDR3 contains 15 residues. Germline V lookup: CDR1 SGDLS, CDR2 YYNGEE. The ends were cut back, 4 bases at V and 0 bases at J, with 13 bases in the middle. CDR3 sequence (DNA): TGTGCCAGCAGCCCGGCCGGGGGGGCTAACTATGGCTACACCTTC. Its translation is CASSPAGGANYGYTF.

The chain couples TRBV4-2 to TRBJ2-2, with 8 bases identical to TRBD1. The CDR3 consists of 16 residues. V was clipped by 0 bases and J by 3 bases; unmatched bases: 3. Germline assignment: CDR1 LGHNA and CDR2 YNFKEQ. The CDR3 bases are TGTGCCAGCAGCCAAGAGGACAGGGCGCACACCGGGGAGCTGTTTTTT. Protein: CASSQEDRAHTGELFF.

V is TRBV19 and J is TRBJ1-5; 9 bases line up with TRBD1. This CDR3 contains 15 residues. V gave up 3 bases and J gave up 7 bases; unmatched junction bases: 7. From germline, CDR1 is LNHDA and CDR2 SQIVND (reference sequence). As DNA, the CDR3 is TGTGCCAGTAGTATTAACAGGGGGCTAGAACAGCCCCAGCATTTT. Translating it yields CASSINRGLEQPQHF.

The chain has TRBV14 and TRBJ1-3; D is unresolved. CDR1 is SGHDN, CDR2 FVKESK, per germline. V was cut by 1 base and J by 3 bases, with 10 bases left in between. The CDR3 length is 15 residues. This chain's CDR3 is CASSQARAGGNTIYF. CDR3 DNA sequence: TGTGCCAGCAGCCAAGCGAGGGCTGGTGGAAACACCATATATTTT.

This clone came up a few times. The J gene is TRBJ2-1, the V gene TRBV9, with 7 bases that match TRBD2. The V gene end was trimmed by 0 bases and the J gene end by 4 bases; junction bases not matched to a gene: 7. Per germline, CDR1 SGDLS and CDR2 YYNGEE. The CDR3 totals 16 residues. The CDR3 spells CASSVESGEVYNEQFF. DNA for the CDR3: TGTGCCAGCAGCGTAGAGAGCGGGGAGGTTTACAATGAGCAGTTCTTC.

The count of this clone is one. The V and J genes are TRBV3-1 (or the pseudogene TRBV3-2) and TRBJ1-1; the D gene is possibly TRBD1 (5 bases). CDR1 LGHDT and CDR2 YNNKEL come from the germline V gene (reference sequence). This CDR3 has 12 residues. Trimming took 1 base from V and 11 from J, leaving 11 bases between them. The CDR3 DNA reads TGTGCCAGCAGCCAAGTCCAGGGAAGGGCTTTCTTT. Translated, it gives CASSQVQGRAFF.

V gene TRBV5-1 combines with J gene TRBJ1-2, with D maybe TRBD1 (6 bases). CDR1 is SGHRS and CDR2 is YFSETQ in the germline V gene. This CDR3 has 16 amino acids. Trimming removed 1 base from V and 4 bases from J, with 17 bases in between. The CDR3 DNA reads TGCGCCAGCAGCTTGACCGTCGCAGGGGATGGCTATGGCTACACCTTC. Protein product: CASSLTVAGDGYGYTF.

The rearrangement joins TRBV5-5 to TRBJ2-2; perhaps TRBD1 as D (6 bases). CDR1 SGHKS and CDR2 YYEKEE come from the germline V gene (reference sequence). Trimming removed 2 bases at V and 5 bases at J, with 13 bases between. This CDR3 has 15 residues. Written as DNA, the CDR3 is TGTGCCAGCAGCTTAATAGGACAGCGGACCGGGGAGCTGTTTTTT. Protein: CASSLIGQRTGELFF.

V usage is TRBV18 and J usage is TRBJ1-6, with a possible D match to TRBD1 (6 bases). The CDR3 consists of 13 residues. Germline V gives CDR1 KGHSH, CDR2 LQKENI. The V end was cut by 5 bases, the J end by 9 bases, with 11 bases between. CDR3 in amino acids: CASSSDRVSPLHF. The CDR3 DNA reads TGTGCCAGCTCATCGGACAGAGTTTCACCCCTCCACTTT.

In regard to this clone: Different DNA sequences within this sample yield the same CDR3. The rearrangement uses TRBV19 and TRBJ2-1; 8 bases line up with TRBD2. CDR1 LNHDA and CDR2 SQIVND come from the germline V gene (reference sequence). J lost 0 bases, V lost 8 bases, and 6 bases had no gene match. This CDR3 has 15 amino acids. The CDR3 region has the DNA TGTGCCAGTCGAACTAGCGGCCCCTCCTACAATGAGCAGTTCTTC. It specifies CASRTSGPSYNEQFF. Full variable domain (remainder filled in from reference TRBV19 and TRBJ2-1): DGGITQSPKYLFRKEGQNVTLSCEQNLNHDAMYWYRQDPGQGLRLIYYSQIVNDFQKGDIAEGYSVSREKKESFPLTVTSAQKNPTAFYLCASRTSGPSYNEQFFGPGTRLTVL.

The rearrangement uses TRBV9 and TRBJ1-2; possibly TRBD1 for D (5 bases). Trimming pared 2 bases from V and 5 bases from J, leaving 10 bases between. The CDR3 spans 13 residues. Germline lookup yields CDR1 SGDLS and CDR2 YYNGEE. CDR3 sequence: CASSVGGSYGYTF. The DNA for the CDR3 is TGTGCCAGCAGCGTTGGGGGGAGTTATGGCTACACCTTC.

Written as DNA, the CDR3 is TGTGCCACCAGCAGAGATGGGCAGGAATATGGCTACACCTTC. This gives the protein CATSRDGQEYGYTF. V usage is TRBV15 and J usage is TRBJ1-2; D is undetermined. V was cut by 0 bases and J by 5 bases, with 10 bases left in between. Germline V gene sequence: CDR1 LNHNV, CDR2 YYDKDF (reference sequence). The CDR3 sequence is 14 residues long. Full variable domain (outside the CDR3, taken from reference TRBV15 and TRBJ1-2): DAMVIQNPRYQVTQFGKPVTLSCSQTLNHNVMYWYQQKSSQAPKLLFHYYDKDFNNEADTPDNFQSRRPNTSFCFLDIRSPGLGDTAMYLCATSRDGQEYGYTFGSGTRLTVV.

CDR3: CASSERGTGGAYTGYTF. Written as DNA, the CDR3 is TGTGCCAGCAGTGAAAGAGGGACAGGGGGCGCGTACACTGGCTACACCTTC. This chain links TRBV6-1 with TRBJ1-2; TRBD1 matches 12 bases. The CDR3 runs to 17 residues. V lost 2 bases, J lost 7 bases, and 11 bases stayed unmatched. Germline loops: CDR1 MNHNS, CDR2 SASEGT.

The chain recombines TRBV30 with TRBJ1-3; D is unclear. Looked up from germline, CDR1 is GTSNPN and CDR2 is SVGIG (reference sequence). Trimming shortened V by 5 bases and J by 2 bases, and 10 bases separated the two germline ends. CDR3 length equals 13 residues. The CDR3 spells CAWGGNPGNTIYF. The CDR3 DNA follows: TGTGCCTGGGGCGGGAACCCTGGAAACACCATATATTTT.

The chain uses TRBV24-1 and TRBJ1-2; TRBD1 matches at 7 bases. The CDR3 extends over 12 amino acids. Germline V gene sequence: CDR1 KGHDR, CDR2 SFDVKD. Trimming cost V 7 bases and J 6 bases; bases outside gene matches: 4. CDR3 residues: CATSQGVHGYTF. Written as DNA, the CDR3 is TGTGCCACCAGCCAGGGGGTACATGGCTACACCTTC.

This clone was seen just once. J is TRBJ2-1 and V is TRBV10-3, with a weak D call TRBD2 (6 bases). Trimming took off 10 bases at V and 6 bases at J, with 19 bases between the two ends. The CDR3 extends over 14 amino acids. CDR1 is ENHRY, CDR2 SYGVKD, per germline. The CDR3 DNA reads TGTGCCACCTATGGACTAAACATGGGCAATGAGCAGTTCTTC. This gives the protein CATYGLNMGNEQFF.

This clone was counted once. The rearrangement joins TRBV11-3 to TRBJ2-3; 10 nucleotides line up with TRBD2. Losses at the gene ends were 11 bases for V and 5 bases for J; bases not matched to a gene: 7. Germline CDR1 reads SGHNT; CDR2 reads YENEEA. The CDR3 sequence is 13 residues long. The CDR3 protein is CACTSGARDTQYF. In DNA form, the CDR3 reads TGTGCCTGTACTAGCGGGGCCCGAGATACGCAGTATTTT.

The chain couples TRBV15 to TRBJ1-6, with a possible D match to TRBD1 (5 bases). Germline CDR1 and CDR2: LNHNV and YYDKDF (reference sequence). Trimming removed 0 bases at V and 8 bases at J, with 14 bases between. There are 16 residues in the CDR3. The CDR3 DNA is TGTGCCACCAGCAGAGATCGGGCAGGGAGGTATTCACCCCTCCACTTT. Its protein is CATSRDRAGRYSPLHF.

The gene calls are TRBV4-2 and TRBJ2-3; 14 nucleotides align to TRBD2. CDR1 is LGHNA and CDR2 is YNFKEQ in the germline V gene. The CDR3 consists of 17 residues. V trimming: 5 bases; J trimming: 1 base; junction bases outside the gene matches: 5. The CDR3, as DNA: TGTGCCAGCAGCTTAGCGGGACTAGCGGGGGGCACAGATACGCAGTATTTT. Translation gives CASSLAGLAGGTDTQYF.

This chain connects TRBV19 to TRBJ1-1; D ambiguous. The germline V gene has CDR1 LNHDA and CDR2 SQIVND (reference sequence). The V end lost 5 bases, the J end lost 1 base, and 11 bases lay between the germline ends. CDR3 length equals 14 residues. CDR3 sequence reads: CASSEAPANTEAFF. CDR3 sequence (DNA): TGTGCCAGTAGTGAAGCCCCCGCGAACACTGAAGCTTTCTTT. The full variable domain, in which reference TRBV19 and TRBJ1-1 provide the parts outside the CDR3, is DGGITQSPKYLFRKEGQNVTLSCEQNLNHDAMYWYRQDPGQGLRLIYYSQIVNDFQKGDIAEGYSVSREKKESFPLTVTSAQKNPTAFYLCASSEAPANTEAFFGQGTRLTVV.

This sequence joins TRBV27 and TRBJ1-2, with TRBD1 matching over 7 bases. This CDR3 has 14 amino acids. With V trimmed by 6 bases and J by 8 bases, 12 bases remained unmatched. CDR1 and CDR2 (germline): MNHEY, SMNVEV (reference sequence). This chain's CDR3 is CASSPQTGKYGYTF. CDR3 coding DNA: TGTGCCAGCAGCCCACAGACAGGGAAGTACGGCTACACCTTC.

The chain is built from TRBV19 and TRBJ2-2; possibly TRBD1 for D (6 bases). The CDR3 covers 12 residues. Germline V gene lookup returns CDR1 LNHDA and CDR2 SQIVND (reference sequence). Trimming stripped 6 bases from V and 5 bases from J, with 7 bases between. CDR3 loop: CASRQGTGELFF. In DNA, the CDR3 is TGTGCCAGTAGACAGGGAACCGGGGAGCTGTTTTTT.

V is TRBV5-4 and J is TRBJ1-1, with a tentative D call TRBD1 (6 bases). The length of the CDR3 is 13 residues. In germline, CDR1 is SGHNT, CDR2 YYREEE (reference sequence). V was shortened by 4 bases and J by 1 base, with 8 bases between the two germline ends. The CDR3 loop reads CASSRTENTEAFF. The CDR3 nucleotides read TGTGCCAGCAGCAGGACAGAGAACACTGAAGCTTTCTTT.